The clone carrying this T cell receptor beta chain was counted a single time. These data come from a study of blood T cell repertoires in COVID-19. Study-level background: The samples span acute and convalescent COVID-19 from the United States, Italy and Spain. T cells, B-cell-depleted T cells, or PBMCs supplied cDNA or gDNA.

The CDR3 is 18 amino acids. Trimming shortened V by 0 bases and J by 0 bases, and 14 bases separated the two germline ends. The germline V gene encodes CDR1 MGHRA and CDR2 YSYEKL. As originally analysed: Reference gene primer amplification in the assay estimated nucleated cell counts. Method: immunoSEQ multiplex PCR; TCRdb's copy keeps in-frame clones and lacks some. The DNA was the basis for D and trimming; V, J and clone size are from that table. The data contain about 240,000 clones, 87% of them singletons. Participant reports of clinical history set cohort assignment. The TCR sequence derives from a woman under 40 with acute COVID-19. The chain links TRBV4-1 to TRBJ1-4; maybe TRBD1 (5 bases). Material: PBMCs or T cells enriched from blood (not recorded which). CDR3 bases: TGCGCCAGCAGCCAAGAAGTTGGGGCAGAGGCAACTAATGAAAAACTGTTTTTT. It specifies CASSQEVGAEATNEKLFF.